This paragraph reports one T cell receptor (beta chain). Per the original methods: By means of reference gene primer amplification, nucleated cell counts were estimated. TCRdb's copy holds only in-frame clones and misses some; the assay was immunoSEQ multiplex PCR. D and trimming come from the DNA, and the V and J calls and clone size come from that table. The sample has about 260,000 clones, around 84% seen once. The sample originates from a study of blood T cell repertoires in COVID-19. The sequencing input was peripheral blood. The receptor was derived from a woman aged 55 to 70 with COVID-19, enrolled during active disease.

DNA for the CDR3: TGTGCCAGCAGTTCCAACCCGCCCGGACTAGCGGGAGTCCTAAATGAGCAGTTCTTC. It translates to CASSSNPPGLAGVLNEQFF. The chain carries TRBV27 and TRBJ2-1; 13 nucleotides match TRBD2. The J segment lost 7 bases and the V segment lost 4 bases, leaving 16 bases of the junction unmatched. Germline V gene sequence: CDR1 MNHEY, CDR2 SMNVEV (reference sequence). The CDR3 is made up of 19 amino acids.